Detailed here is one TCR beta chain. The antigen is unknown. The CDR3 has 13 residues. The V gene lost 3 bases and the J gene lost 5 bases, with 9 bases spanning the gap. The sample belongs to a study of CD8 T cells in ankylosing spondylitis. Broader study findings: In peripheral blood, disease-linked CD8+ clones occurred at relatively low frequencies. Characteristic of ankylosing spondylitis blood, it appeared, was a TCR beta motif comprising several highly homologous variants.

Quantitative 5'-RACE with molecular barcodes generated TCR beta libraries. TCRdb called the 5' RACE reads again in MiXCR, with one record for every CDR3 protein. The profile covers some 240,000 distinct CDR3 sequences, with over 15% appearing a single time and about a third taken by the ten largest. The chain carries TRBV12-3 or TRBV12-4 and TRBJ2-3, with D possibly TRBD2 on 5 matching bases. The receptor was isolated from a male donor with ankylosing spondylitis or in good health (not recorded which). The sample taken for sequencing was blood, either unsorted or a sorted T cell fraction (not recorded which). CDR3 region: CASSFAGGDTQYF. Here the CDR3 DNA reads TGTGCCAGCAGTTTCGCGGGCGGAGATACGCAGTATTTT.